This T cell receptor (beta chain) was captured in a study of Ad26.COV2.S vaccination and SARS-CoV-2 variants (dated by TCRdb to 2020 to 2022). About the full investigation: Donors in the vaccine arm were drawn from COV1001, a multicentre, randomized, double-blind, placebo-controlled phase I-IIa trial testing Ad26.COV2.S in healthy adults. Ad26.COV2.S was administered intramuscularly at a dose of 5x10^10 or 1x10^11 viral particles, either as one shot or as two shots given 56 days apart. The specificity and breadth of SARS-CoV-2-reactive T cell receptors after Ad26.COV2.S vaccination were assessed by TCRbeta repertoire sequencing. The TCR-sequenced set comprised approximately 32 samples: some 20 Ad26.COV2.S vaccine recipients, 5 placebo recipients and 8 SARS-CoV-2 convalescent individuals. Trial participants were randomized into five groups of five, in which low-dose or high-dose Ad26.COV2.S was given once or twice, or placebo was given on both occasions. Investigators did not know the trial group allocation while performing experiments and assessing outcomes. Study-wide findings and limitations: Vaccine and placebo recipients had comparable non-spike TCR breadth, which fits with the vaccine containing only spike. The authors noted that the TCR breadth and depth analyses may have underestimated total T cell responses. Ad26.COV2.S recipients had higher spike-specific TCR breadth than placebo recipients (P = 0.0014). Comparing responses between vaccine doses or regimens was not something the study was powered to do. After vaccination, substantial breadth of spike-specific CD8+ and CD4+ T cell responses was reported.

Via the germline V gene, CDR1 is SGDLS and CDR2 YYNGEE. Relative to germline, V is missing 0 bases and J is missing 2 bases, with 2 bases of the junction outside any gene match. From the cysteine through the phenylalanine, the CDR3 covers 14 amino acids. Only the CDR3 portion is preserved as DNA: 42 bases, with reading frame beginning at the first base. Reading the label with the study, this specimen's treatment or condition is: roughly 18 received Ad26.COV2.S at low or high dose, single or two shots; 5 received placebo; per-sample allocation not given. Repertoires of vaccine and placebo recipients were sequenced from samples collected on day 63 after the first injection. Between 29 July and 7 August 2020, Cohort 1b enrolled 20 to 30 adults aged 18-55 years at one site in Boston, USA. Ad26.COV2.S was a replication-incompetent adenovirus type 26 vector that expressed a prefusion-stabilized SARS-CoV-2 spike protein derived from the original Wuhan strain.

Regarding this clone: The clone's antigen remains unknown. No per-base quality is available; no much larger clone lies one base away.

The immunoSEQ Assay was the method used to sequence TCRbeta CDR3 regions. After extraction, genomic DNA underwent amplification by bias-controlled multiplex PCR, followed by high-throughput sequencing. Processing in the source paper ran as follows. To quantify the absolute abundance of every unique TCRbeta CDR3 region, sequences were collapsed and filtered. T cell fraction was estimated by normalizing TCRbeta template counts to usable DNA, which was measured by amplifying reference genes present in all nucleated cells. Repertoire TCRs were annotated as SARS-CoV-2-specific by exact matching of V gene, CDR3 amino acid sequence and J gene to a known reactive TCR set. The reference SARS-CoV-2 TCR set was obtained from MIRA and was filtered for enrichment in COVID-19-positive ImmuneCODE repertoires, whereby public or cross-reactive TCRs were removed. Based on the MIRA antigens, annotated TCRs were further analysed at the level of specific ORF or position within ORF. Breadth was defined as annotated unique rearrangements over total unique productive rearrangements; depth was the summed frequency of those rearrangements. TCR breadth was compared between groups using two-sided Wilcoxon rank-sum tests. TCRdb obtained this table from immuneACCESS and retained in-frame rearrangements with V and J assigned. These tables miss some clones; where compared with another copy, unresolved V genes account for less than half of the shortfall, and the remainder is unexplained. V, J and clone size reflect that table, while D and trimming were determined from the DNA. The sample table holds some 350,000 clones, of which roughly 84% were seen once. The ten most abundant clones make up 3% to 4% of the sample.

The origin of this receptor is a person between 18 and 65 years old who received the Ad26.COV2.S COVID-19 vaccine or a placebo. This specimen consisted of peripheral blood, obtained in a trial of Ad26.COV2.S vaccine versus placebo. The chain couples TRBV9 to TRBJ2-7; 7 middle bases align to TRBD2. The sequence in DNA is TGTGCCAGCAGCGTAGCGGGAGGAACCTACGAGCAGTACTTC. Translated, it reads CASSVAGGTYEQYF. The variable domain in full, with residues beyond the CDR3 obtained from the reference TRBV9 and TRBJ2-7 genes, is DSGVTQTPKHLITATGQRVTLRCSPRSGDLSVYWYQQSLDQGLQFLIQYYNGEERAKGNILERFSAQQFPDLHSELNLSSLELGDSALYFCASSVAGGTYEQYFGPGTRLTVT.